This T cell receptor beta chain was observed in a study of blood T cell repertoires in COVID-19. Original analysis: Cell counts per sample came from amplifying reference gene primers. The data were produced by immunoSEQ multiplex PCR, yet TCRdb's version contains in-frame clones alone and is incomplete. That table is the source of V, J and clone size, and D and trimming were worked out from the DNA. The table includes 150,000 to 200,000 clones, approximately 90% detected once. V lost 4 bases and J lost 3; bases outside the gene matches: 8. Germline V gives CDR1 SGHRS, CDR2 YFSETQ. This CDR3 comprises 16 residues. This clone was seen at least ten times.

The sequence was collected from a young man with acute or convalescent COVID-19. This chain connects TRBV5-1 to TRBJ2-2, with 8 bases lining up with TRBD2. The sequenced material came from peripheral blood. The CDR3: CASSVSSGHDTGELFF. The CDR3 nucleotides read TGCGCCAGCAGCGTCTCTAGCGGGCACGACACCGGGGAGCTGTTTTTT.